This T cell receptor beta chain stems from a study of blood T cell repertoires in COVID-19 (dated by TCRdb to 2019 to 2021). About the investigation overall: Collaborator samples came from the United States, Italy and Spain and covered acute and convalescent phases of COVID-19. Where HLA class I and class II types were available, the types were taken from metadata supplied by the sample provider, not from assay-based typing. The samples were drawn from two sources: the first 160 participants of the ongoing ImmuneRACE study, and 1,200 or so subjects contributed by 6 global collaborators. The material from the prospective study consisted of cDNA or gDNA derived from T cells, B-cell-depleted T cells, or PBMCs. Nearly every sample came with metadata listing a de-identified subject ID, COVID-19 status, age in years and sex. Deeply sampled blood TCRbeta repertoires from subjects exposed to, actively infected with, or recovered from COVID-19 were included in the dataset. A freely available public database, intended as a resource for researchers studying the immune response to SARS-CoV-2, is where the repertoires were released.

V is pared back by 3 bases and J by 5 bases, with 7 bases lying between the germline termini. Looking up the germline V gene (reference sequence) yields CDR1 LGHDT and CDR2 YNNKEL. CDR3 length: 12 amino acids, cysteine to phenylalanine. The retained sequence is limited to the CDR3, 36 bases, with the frame set at the first base. Regarding this clone: Which antigen it targets is not known. There are no base qualities to consult, and no much larger clone falls within one base.

TCRbeta CDR3 regions were amplified from genomic DNA by means of the immunoSEQ Assay, a bias-controlled multiplex PCR. Under the source paper's analysis protocol: Within the assay, amplification of reference gene primers was used to estimate how many nucleated cells each sample contained. To quantify the absolute abundance of each unique TCRbeta CDR3 rearrangement, sequence reads were collapsed and filtered. For each sample, productive Simpson clonality was calculated as the square root of Simpson's diversity index over productive rearrangements. In TCRdb, the immuneACCESS table is reduced to in-frame sequences with V and J assigned. These tables do not hold every clone; where another copy was compared, an unresolved V gene accounts for under half, and the others remain unexplained. That table gives V, J and clone size, and the DNA gave D and trimming. The sample contains under 450,000 clones, over 75% of them found a single time. The top ten clones comprise 1.3% of the sample.

Overall results and qualifications from the work: Clinical and demographic metadata were provided uncurated, with the amount varying by source and participant.

Participants in the prospective study were aged roughly 18 to 100 years, lived in over 20 United States geographic areas, and enrolled through a virtual design. Cohort assignment in the prospective study relied on participant-reported clinical history from a screening survey and a study questionnaire. Recovered participants in ImmuneRACE Cohort 3 were defined as having two consecutive negative NP/OP PCR tests, clearance from a healthcare professional, or resolution of symptoms. Mobile phlebotomists in the prospective study collected whole blood, serum and a nasopharyngeal or oropharyngeal swab from every participant. Prospective study participants could optionally give additional blood draws and questionnaires over a roughly two-month period. Prospective study blood samples were shipped either frozen or at room temperature before DNA extraction.

The sequence joins TRBV3-1 (or the pseudogene TRBV3-2) to TRBJ1-1, with no confident D gene call. The clonotype was recovered from a man aged 30-40 years who had recovered from COVID-19. What was sequenced was PBMCs or T cells enriched from blood (not recorded which). The CDR3 region has the sequence CASSHQFTEAFF. The DNA sequence follows: TGTGCCAGCAGCCATCAGTTTACTGAAGCTTTCTTT.